Below, 27 T cell receptor beta chains from the same sample are listed, as sequenced in a study of vaccination and CD4 T cells after COVID-19. The Oncomine TCR Beta short-read assay generated sequence data from the DNA of cultured CD4+ T cells. TCRdb re-called the PCR reads through MiXCR, storing one row per CDR3 protein. The sample yields some 10,000 distinct CDR3 sequences, around three fifths seen once. Their antigens remain unidentified. Regarding treatment: approximately 9-day PBMC culture with coronavirus spike peptide pools or control peptides (ViraFEST assay). Sequencing was carried out using CD4+ T cells from blood, cultured in vitro. These TCRs come from a human donor who had recovered from COVID-19.

This chain joins TRBV2 and TRBJ1-5; D is unclear. V lost 1 base and J lost 9, with 7 bases in between. The CDR3 is made up of 12 amino acids. Germline-derived CDR1 and CDR2 are SNHLY and FYNNEI. The CDR3 DNA reads TGTGCCAGCAGTGAAGACGTGGGGCCCCAGCATTTT. Protein sequence: CASSEDVGPQHF.

This chain joins TRBV5-6 and TRBJ2-3, with 9 bases lining up with TRBD2. Trimming took 3 bases from V and 2 from J; bases not matched to a gene: 16. CDR3 length equals 19 residues. The germline gives CDR1 SGHDT, CDR2 YYEEEE. CDR3 region: CASSWGPRGLAGPTDTQYF. The CDR3 coding sequence is TGTGCCAGCAGCTGGGGCCCCCGGGGGCTAGCGGGGCCCACAGATACGCAGTATTTT.

This chain connects TRBV27 to TRBJ1-5; D is unclear. The CDR3 length is 13 residues. Germline V gene sequence: CDR1 MNHEY, CDR2 SMNVEV (reference sequence). Deletions cut 1 base from V and 1 base from J, with 2 bases between. DNA for the CDR3: TGTGCCAGCAGTTTATTCAGCAATCAGCCCCAGCATTTT. This encodes CASSLFSNQPQHF.

This sequence joins TRBV7-9 and TRBJ1-2; perhaps TRBD1 as D (6 bases). Trimming took off 5 bases at V and 2 bases at J, with 12 bases between the two ends. The V gene's germline CDR1 is SEHNR and CDR2 FQNEAQ (reference sequence). The CDR3 spans 14 residues. The CDR3 bases are TGTGCCAGCAGCACCGGGACATTGAACTATGGCTACACCTTC. Amino acid sequence: CASSTGTLNYGYTF.

The chain couples TRBV20-1 to TRBJ1-2; tentative D call: TRBD1 (5 bases). The CDR3 runs 12 residues. Germline V lookup: CDR1 DFQATT, CDR2 SNEGSKA (reference sequence). CDR3 sequence (DNA): TGCAGCCCACGGGGACGTGGACTTGGCTACACCTTC. Translating it yields CSPRGRGLGYTF.

The rearrangement uses TRBV7-2 and TRBJ2-7, with D perhaps matching TRBD2 (6 bases). CDR3 length: 18 residues. CDR1 and CDR2 (germline): SGHTA, FQGNSA. V lost 3 bases, J lost 4 bases, and 25 bases lay in between. In DNA, the CDR3 is TGTGCCAGCAGCTTCGCCCCCGGAGGGATGAGTAGCGGATACGAGCAGTACTTC. Protein product: CASSFAPGGMSSGYEQYF.

This clonotype was observed a few times. This chain joins TRBV6-4 and TRBJ2-4, with a tentative D call TRBD2 (6 bases). Trimming took off 6 bases at V and 0 bases at J, with 21 bases between the two ends. The CDR3 is 18 residues long. Germline V gene lookup returns CDR1 MRHNA and CDR2 SNTAGT. The CDR3 sequence: CASRRDPSTVGAKNIQYF. CDR3 nucleotides: TGTGCCAGCAGGCGGGACCCTTCAACGGTGGGAGCCAAAAACATTCAGTACTTC.

This clonotype was seen a few times. In nucleotides, the CDR3 is TGTGCCAGCAGCCCCGTACAGGGATACACCGGGGAGCTGTTTTTT. It specifies CASSPVQGYTGELFF. The rearrangement uses TRBV7-7 and TRBJ2-2, with D maybe TRBD1 (6 bases). The V end was cut by 5 bases, the J end by 3 bases, with 13 bases between. CDR3 length: 15 amino acids. CDR1 SSHAT and CDR2 FNYEAQ come from the germline V gene (reference sequence).

The genes are TRBV7-8 and TRBJ2-7, with 8 positions matching TRBD1. The junction had 6 bases not matched to a gene; V was cut back by 1 base and J by 4 bases. The length of the CDR3 is 15 residues. Germline CDR1 and CDR2: SGHVS and FQNEAQ. CDR3 sequence reads: CASSLGGDRLYEQYF. Written as DNA, the CDR3 is TGTGCCAGCAGCTTAGGAGGGGACAGGTTATACGAGCAGTACTTC. Full variable domain (missing parts from reference TRBV7-8 and TRBJ2-7): GAGVSQSPRYKVAKRGQDVALRCDPISGHVSLFWYQQALGQGPEFLTYFQNEAQLDKSGLPSDRFFAERPEGSVSTLKIQRTQQEDSAVYLCASSLGGDRLYEQYFGPGTRLTVT.

This clonotype has only a few counts. The gene calls are TRBV6-1 and TRBJ2-2, with D maybe TRBD1 (6 bases). This CDR3 region has 17 residues. Germline CDR1 is MNHNS and CDR2 is SASEGT. Trimming took 4 bases from V and 3 from J, leaving 18 bases between them. CDR3 region: CASSASFRDTHTGELFF. CDR3 DNA: TGTGCCAGCAGTGCCTCATTCCGGGACACGCACACCGGGGAGCTGTTTTTT.

The chain carries TRBV20-1 and TRBJ2-1, with TRBD2 identical over 10 bases. Germline-derived CDR1 and CDR2 are DFQATT and SNEGSKA (reference sequence). The CDR3 has 12 amino acids. The V segment lost 4 bases and the J segment 8 bases; nucleotides outside the gene matches: 2. CDR3 DNA: TGCAGTGCTAAAAGCGGGGGGGATGAGCAGTTCTTC. This encodes CSAKSGGDEQFF.

This clonotype showed up just once. The chain is built from TRBV12-3 or TRBV12-4 and TRBJ1-3; D is undetermined. CDR3 size: 16 residues. Trimming took 5 bases from V and 2 from J, leaving 16 bases between them. CDR3 loop: CASSTQTPSAGNTIYF. The CDR3 nucleotides read TGTGCCAGCAGTACTCAGACCCCCTCGGCTGGAAACACCATATATTTT.

The V and J genes are TRBV20-1 and TRBJ2-1; 7 nucleotides match TRBD1. The CDR3 contains 15 residues. Trimming took 2 bases from V and 6 from J; bases not matched to a gene: 10. Germline V gives CDR1 DFQATT, CDR2 SNEGSKA (reference sequence). The CDR3 reads CSARSWTGTTNEQFF. The CDR3 region has the DNA TGCAGTGCTAGATCCTGGACAGGAACCACCAATGAGCAGTTCTTC.

This chain links TRBV7-9 with TRBJ1-2; D is possibly TRBD1 (5 bases). CDR1 SEHNR and CDR2 FQNEAQ come from the germline V gene (reference sequence). Trimming removed 5 bases at V and 8 bases at J, with 21 bases between. The CDR3 covers 15 residues. The CDR3 DNA reads TGTGCCAGCAGCGAGGCTGGTGGGGCGGCGGGCGGCTACACCTTC. Its translation: CASSEAGGAAGGYTF.

This chain uses TRBV5-1 with TRBJ1-1; weak D call: TRBD1 (6 bases). V dropped 4 bases and J dropped 6 bases, with 10 bases sitting between them. The length of the CDR3 is 12 residues. CDR1 SGHRS and CDR2 YFSETQ come from the germline V gene. The CDR3 coding sequence is TGCGCCAGCAGCGCCGGACAGCCTGAAGCTTTCTTT. This gives the protein CASSAGQPEAFF.

This clonotype was found once. Likely a read error: the CDR3 ends without its conserved phenylalanine or tryptophan. This chain links TRBV18 with TRBJ1-1; TRBD1 matches at 8 bases. Per the germline V gene, CDR1 is KGHSH and CDR2 is LQKENI. The CDR3 is 13 residues long. Trimming removed 6 bases from V and 5 bases from J; junction bases left unmatched: 5. DNA for the CDR3: TGTGCCAGCTCCGGACAGGGCAGAACTGAAGCTTTCTTG. Residues: CASSGQGRTEAFL.

The V and J genes are TRBV6-5 and TRBJ2-2; D is unresolved. From germline, CDR1 is MNHEY and CDR2 SVGAGI. The V gene lost 1 base and the J gene lost 7 bases, with 4 bases spanning the gap. The CDR3 has 12 residues. CDR3 sequence reads: CASSYFSGELFF. For the CDR3, the DNA is TGTGCCAGCAGTTACTTTAGCGGGGAGCTGTTTTTT.

This chain uses TRBV30 with TRBJ1-3, with D unresolved. Trimming shortened V by 0 bases and J by 2 bases, and 8 bases separated the two germline ends. This CDR3 spans 14 amino acids. Germline V gene lookup returns CDR1 GTSNPN and CDR2 SVGIG (reference sequence). In nucleotides, the CDR3 is TGTGCCTGGAGTGTAAATACAGCTGGAAACACCATATATTTT. It is translated as CAWSVNTAGNTIYF.

This clonotype has a single count. J is TRBJ1-5 and V is TRBV2; D is possibly TRBD1 (5 bases). The CDR3 has 14 amino acids. CDR1 and CDR2 (germline): SNHLY, FYNNEI. V dropped 1 base and J dropped 7 bases, with 11 bases sitting between them. CDR3: CASSEETVAQPQHF. For the CDR3, the DNA is TGTGCCAGCAGTGAAGAGACAGTAGCGCAGCCCCAGCATTTT.

Here the CDR3 reads CASILLGQGTGELFF. Written as DNA, the CDR3 is TGTGCCAGCATCCTACTGGGACAGGGGACCGGGGAGCTGTTTTTT. This chain joins TRBV6-1 and TRBJ2-2; 10 bases fit TRBD1. Looked up from germline, CDR1 is MNHNS and CDR2 is SASEGT. The V segment lost 7 bases and the J segment 5 bases; nucleotides outside the gene matches: 7. This CDR3 spans 15 amino acids.

Sample share makes this clonotype medium-sized. The rearrangement links TRBV7-2 to TRBJ2-5, with D uncertain. Germline CDR1 reads SGHTA; CDR2 reads FQGNSA. V was trimmed by 4 bases and J by 4 bases, leaving 19 bases between them. The CDR3 is made up of 16 amino acids. The CDR3 is CASSSQGPFAGETQYF. In nucleotides, the CDR3 is TGTGCCAGCAGCTCCCAAGGGCCCTTCGCAGGAGAGACCCAGTACTTC.

This clonotype appeared a few times. The rearrangement joins TRBV7-9 to TRBJ1-5; D may be TRBD1 (5 bases). The germline CDR1 and CDR2 sequences are SEHNR and FQNEAQ (reference sequence). CDR3 length: 14 amino acids. V lost 1 base and J lost 4, with 8 bases in between. CDR3 nucleotide sequence: TGTGCCAGCAGCTTAGTGACAGAAAATCAGCCCCAGCATTTT. It yields the protein CASSLVTENQPQHF.

The chain uses TRBV6-1 and TRBJ1-4; D may be TRBD1 (5 bases). Germline V lookup: CDR1 MNHNS, CDR2 SASEGT. The CDR3 sequence is 15 residues long. Trimming cost V 1 base and J 7 bases, with 13 bases left between them. CDR3 region: CASSEGQGISEKLFF. The CDR3 DNA reads TGTGCCAGCAGTGAAGGGCAGGGTATAAGTGAAAAACTGTTTTTT.

CDR3 loop: CAWSAYRGRVEGYTF. Written as DNA, the CDR3 is TGTGCCTGGAGTGCCTACAGGGGCCGCGTGGAGGGCTACACCTTC. V usage is TRBV30 and J usage is TRBJ1-2, with 7 nucleotides matching TRBD1. The ends lost 1 base at V and 8 bases at J; junction bases unmatched: 13. CDR1 and CDR2 from the germline V gene are GTSNPN and SVGIG (reference sequence). The CDR3 is 15 residues long.

V gene TRBV5-1 combines with J gene TRBJ1-2; possibly TRBD1 for D (5 bases). V was shortened by 4 bases and J by 6 bases, with 16 bases between the two germline ends. Germline V gene lookup returns CDR1 SGHRS and CDR2 YFSETQ. CDR3 length: 14 residues. This chain's CDR3 is CASSANGTRHGYTF. The DNA for the CDR3 is TGCGCCAGCAGCGCAAACGGGACTCGACATGGCTACACCTTC.

J is TRBJ2-3 and V is TRBV20-1; 9 bases fit TRBD2. V lost 3 bases to trimming and J lost 0 bases; unmatched junction nucleotides: 10. Germline V gives CDR1 DFQATT, CDR2 SNEGSKA (reference sequence). The CDR3 extends over 17 amino acids. CDR3 loop: CSARGAGTSTSTDTQYF. The CDR3 DNA is TGCAGTGCTAGGGGGGCCGGGACTAGCACTAGCACAGATACGCAGTATTTT.

V usage is TRBV20-1 and J usage is TRBJ1-1; the D gene is possibly TRBD1 (6 bases). Trimming stripped 0 bases from V and 1 base from J, with 15 bases between. The CDR3 consists of 16 residues. CDR1 is DFQATT, CDR2 SNEGSKA, per germline (reference sequence). DNA of the CDR3: TGCAGTGCTAGAGACCTTACAGGGTTGGCGAACACTGAAGCTTTCTTT. Translated, it gives CSARDLTGLANTEAFF.